The present entry profiles one T cell receptor beta chain with its context. Assignments of participants to cohorts depended upon their own reported clinical history. This sample was included in a study of blood T cell repertoires in COVID-19. For the study at large: Acute and convalescent COVID-19 samples came from the United States, Italy and Spain.

In the original processing: Reference gene primer amplification in the assay estimated nucleated cell counts. Only in-frame clones appear in the TCRdb table, and some are missing; sequencing was by immunoSEQ multiplex PCR. V and J calls and clone size are as listed in that table; D and trimming were resolved from the DNA. The table lists roughly 200,000 clones, around 82% of them singletons. With 5 bases removed from V and 7 bases from J, the gap between germline ends came to 15 bases. The V gene's germline CDR1 is GTSNPN and CDR2 SVGIG (reference sequence). The CDR3 runs to 14 residues. This TCR was sampled from a woman between 50 and 59 years old who had been exposed to COVID-19. This rearrangement joins TRBV30 to TRBJ1-6, with D tentatively TRBD1 (6 bases). The sequenced sample consisted of PBMCs or T cells enriched from blood (not recorded which). The CDR3 DNA reads TGTGCCTGGGGCCCCGTCAGGGGAAATTCACCCCTCCACTTT. Protein: CAWGPVRGNSPLHF.